This entry lists 31 T cell receptor beta chains sequenced from one sample in a study of blood T cells in healthy people across ages. A second PCR, run for about 6 to 11 cycles, used a sample-barcoded 5' primer plus a J-beta primer mix. TCRdb reprocessed the 5' RACE reads with MiXCR, giving one entry per CDR3 protein. This sample has some 700,000 distinct CDR3 sequences, with approximately 43% found just once. The specimen sequenced was blood. Source of these receptors: an older woman in good health.

This clonotype has just a few counts. The V and J genes are TRBV11-1 and TRBJ2-5, with 12 bases fitting TRBD1. Germline loops: CDR1 SGHAT, CDR2 FQDESV (reference sequence). The CDR3 covers 16 residues. Trimming at V came to 4 bases and at J to 6 bases, leaving 9 bases not matched to a gene. CDR3 in amino acids: CASSSPRDRGPKTQYF. The CDR3 DNA follows: TGTGCCAGCAGCTCGCCCCGGGACAGGGGGCCGAAGACCCAGTACTTC.

The rearrangement joins TRBV6-2 or TRBV6-3 to TRBJ2-7; 12 bases fit TRBD2. V lost 6 bases to trimming and J lost 4 bases; unmatched junction nucleotides: 7. The germline V gene encodes CDR1 MNHEY and CDR2 SVGEGT. The CDR3 totals 15 residues. The CDR3 DNA sequence: TGTGCCAGCAGGGAGACTAGCGGGAGTGCATACGAGCAGTACTTC. Its protein product is CASRETSGSAYEQYF.

V is TRBV27 and J is TRBJ2-1, with a tentative D call TRBD2 (5 bases). Germline V gene sequence: CDR1 MNHEY, CDR2 SMNVEV (reference sequence). Between the trimmed V and J ends, which lost 6 bases and 4 bases, there was a span of 10 bases. The CDR3 is 13 residues long. The CDR3 loop is CASSQTGYNEQFF. CDR3 nucleotides: TGTGCCAGCAGCCAGACGGGGTACAATGAGCAGTTCTTC.

The chain has TRBV20-1 and TRBJ1-2; D is ambiguous. The CDR3 is made up of 11 amino acids. The V end lost 3 bases, the J end lost 6 bases, and 8 bases lay between the germline ends. Looked up from germline, CDR1 is DFQATT and CDR2 is SNEGSKA (reference sequence). The CDR3 region is CSARSENGYTF. In DNA form, the CDR3 reads TGCAGTGCTAGGTCCGAAAATGGCTACACCTTC.

As for this clonotype: At one end, the junction sequence differs from germline, possibly due to a read error. The chain has TRBV5-1 and TRBJ1-1; 9 bases agree with TRBD1. The CDR3 contains 14 residues. Per the germline V gene, CDR1 is SGHRS and CDR2 is YFSETQ. In DNA form, the CDR3 reads TGCGCCAGCAGCTTGTGGGACAGGGAGAATGAAGCTTTATTT. Protein product: CASSLWDRENEALF. Variable domain in full (rest from reference TRBV5-1 and TRBJ1-1): KAGVTQTPRYLIKTRGQQVTLSCSPISGHRSVSWYQQTPGQGLQFLFEYFSETQRNKGNFPGRFSGRQFSNSRSEMNVSTLELGDSALYLCASSLWDRENEALFGQGTRLTVV.

The V gene is TRBV28, the J gene TRBJ2-7; no reliable D call. Trimming shortened V by 1 base and J by 6 bases, and 7 bases separated the two germline ends. Germline CDR1 is MDHEN and CDR2 is SYDVKM. The CDR3 consists of 12 residues. CDR3 protein: CASSLYDGEQYF. In DNA form, the CDR3 reads TGTGCCAGCAGTTTATACGACGGCGAGCAGTACTTC.

The chain has TRBV20-1 and TRBJ2-7; tentatively, D is TRBD2 (6 bases). CDR3 length: 18 residues. Trimming stripped 0 bases from V and 0 bases from J, with 21 bases between. Germline CDR1 DFQATT, CDR2 SNEGSKA (reference sequence). Here the CDR3 reads CSARDTAGRWLSSYEQYF. In nucleotides, the CDR3 is TGCAGTGCTAGAGATACGGCGGGAAGGTGGTTAAGCTCCTACGAGCAGTACTTC.

This clonotype was seen only a few times. The chain recombines TRBV7-2 with TRBJ2-1; a weak D match, TRBD2 (7 bases). Germline V lookup: CDR1 SGHTA, CDR2 FQGNSA. The CDR3 consists of 14 residues. The V gene lost 8 bases and the J gene lost 8 bases, with 19 bases spanning the gap. CDR3: CASGWGGREYEQFF. DNA of the CDR3: TGTGCCAGCGGCTGGGGGGGGCGGGAGTATGAGCAGTTCTTC.

This clonotype was counted once. A much larger clone lies one base from this, so it may be a read error. This chain uses TRBV6-5 with TRBJ2-6; D is perhaps TRBD1 (6 bases). The V end lost 5 bases, the J end lost 2 bases, and 10 bases lay between the germline ends. CDR3 length: 15 residues. CDR1 MNHEY and CDR2 SVGAGI come from the germline V gene. CDR3 coding DNA: TGTGCCAGCAGTACAGGGATGACTGGGGCCAACGTCCTGACTTTC. As protein: CASSTGMTGANVLTF.

The chain carries TRBV10-3 and TRBJ2-7, with unresolved D. Near its end, the DNA agrees better with TRBJ2-5, so the J call may be wrong. Germline V gene lookup returns CDR1 ENHRY and CDR2 SYGVKD. This CDR3 spans 13 amino acids. CDR3 sequence (DNA): TGTGCCATCAGTGAATCGGGTTCAGAGACCCAGTACTTC. Translation: CAISESGSETQYF.

The sample holds a few counts of this clonotype. J is TRBJ2-4 and V is TRBV5-1, with 8 positions matching TRBD1. The CDR3 covers 15 residues. V trimming: 0 bases; J trimming: 13 bases; junction bases outside the gene matches: 12. Germline CDR1 and CDR2: SGHRS and YFSETQ. CDR3 in amino acids: CASSLESTGDNEQYF. CDR3 coding DNA: TGCGCCAGCAGCTTGGAATCGACAGGGGATAATGAGCAGTACTTC.

There are a few counts of this clonotype. The V and J genes are TRBV24-1 and TRBJ2-3; 14 nucleotides agree with TRBD2. The CDR3 sequence is 16 residues long. Germline V lookup: CDR1 KGHDR, CDR2 SFDVKD. The V and J ends lost 5 bases and 5 bases, in that order; junction bases with no gene match: 5. CDR3 loop: CATSAAGLAGEDTQYF. For the CDR3, the DNA is TGTGCCACCAGTGCCGCGGGACTAGCGGGGGAAGATACGCAGTATTTT.

With regard to this clonotype: A much more abundant neighbour one base away suggests this may be a read error. The chain is built from TRBV29-1 and TRBJ2-1; 9 bases are a match to TRBD2. This CDR3 comprises 13 residues. CDR1 and CDR2 from the germline V gene are SQVTM and ANQGSEA. Germline trimming cut 4 bases from V and 9 bases from J; bases unmatched to any gene: 7. CDR3 DNA: TGCAGCGTTGGTAGGCTAGCGGGGCTTGAGCAGTTCTTC. Residues: CSVGRLAGLEQFF.

The rearrangement links TRBV3-1 to TRBJ1-2; D is perhaps TRBD1 (5 bases). V lost 7 bases and J 3 bases, leaving 24 bases between the germline ends. Germline CDR1 reads LGHDT; CDR2 reads YNNKEL (reference sequence). The CDR3 consists of 17 residues. CDR3 sequence: CASTVTTRASGHYGYTF. The DNA of the CDR3 is TGTGCCAGCACCGTCACGACCAGGGCCTCTGGGCACTATGGCTACACCTTC.

The gene calls are TRBV14 and TRBJ2-5; either TRBD1 or TRBD2 may fit D (5 bases each). The J call may not be correct, given that the DNA end is closer to TRBJ2-7. CDR3 length equals 15 residues. The germline V gene encodes CDR1 SGHDN and CDR2 FVKESK. This CDR3 is CASSQGGRGDYEQYF. DNA of the CDR3: TGTGCCAGCAGCCAAGGAGGTAGGGGAGACTACGAGCAGTACTTC.

V gene TRBV20-1 combines with J gene TRBJ2-3; D may be TRBD1 or TRBD2 (6 bases each). Germline V gives CDR1 DFQATT, CDR2 SNEGSKA (reference sequence). V was pared by 3 bases and J by 5 bases, with 21 bases between. This CDR3 region has 16 residues. Here the CDR3 reads CSARGGTGFGLDTQYF. For the CDR3, the DNA is TGCAGTGCTAGGGGGGGCACAGGTTTTGGATTAGATACGCAGTATTTT.

The chain couples TRBV20-1 to TRBJ1-1; possibly TRBD1 for D (5 bases). The CDR3 has 14 residues. From germline, CDR1 is DFQATT and CDR2 SNEGSKA (reference sequence). V lost 0 bases to trimming and J lost 4 bases, with 12 bases between them. The CDR3 loop reads CSARDTRVITEAFF. In nucleotides, the CDR3 is TGCAGTGCTAGAGATACCAGGGTGATCACTGAAGCTTTCTTT.

This chain connects TRBV20-1 to TRBJ1-3; D is uncertain. V was shortened by 5 bases and J by 0 bases, with 14 bases between the two germline ends. This CDR3 is built from 15 residues. Germline V CDR1 and CDR2: DFQATT, SNEGSKA (reference sequence). CDR3 coding DNA: TGCAGTGCTTCCCCTACTTCCAGCTCTGGAAACACCATATATTTT. The encoded protein is CSASPTSSSGNTIYF.

This clonotype was counted a single time. The chain recombines TRBV21-1 with TRBJ1-1; the table calls TRBD1, which could not be checked here. TRBV21-1 is labeled a pseudogene. The length of the CDR3 is 13 residues. The CDR3 protein is CASSKEGWTEAFF. As DNA, the CDR3 is TGTGCCAGCAGCAAAGAGGGGTGGACTGAAGCTTTCTTT.

There are a few counts of this clonotype. The V gene is TRBV20-1, the J gene TRBJ2-1; maybe TRBD2 (5 bases). CDR1 DFQATT and CDR2 SNEGSKA come from the germline V gene (reference sequence). V was pared by 3 bases and J by 1 base, with 16 bases between. The CDR3 runs 16 residues. The DNA for the CDR3 is TGCAGTGCTAGTATGCGGGCCGGCACGTCCTACAATGAGCAGTTCTTC. As protein: CSASMRAGTSYNEQFF.

The chain employs TRBV7-2 and TRBJ2-1; D is uncertain. Germline V lookup: CDR1 SGHTA, CDR2 FQGNSA. V was shortened by 1 base and J by 15 bases, with 22 bases between the two germline ends. This CDR3 spans 15 amino acids. CDR3 sequence reads: CASSLGFPTTEKGFF. CDR3 sequence (DNA): TGTGCCAGCAGCTTAGGTTTTCCCACCACGGAAAAGGGGTTCTTC.

This clonotype was observed a handful of times. The rearrangement uses TRBV4-3 and TRBJ2-6; D perhaps matches TRBD1 (6 bases). The CDR3 totals 16 residues. With 3 bases removed from V and 2 bases from J, the gap between germline ends came to 11 bases. CDR1 LGHNA and CDR2 YSLEER come from the germline V gene. The CDR3 loop is CASSQTTGTGANVLTF. The CDR3 region has the DNA TGCGCCAGCAGCCAGACAACAGGGACTGGGGCCAACGTCCTGACTTTC.

This chain uses TRBV4-2 with TRBJ1-4; D unresolved. Deletions cut 8 bases from V and 0 bases from J, with 13 bases between. Per germline, CDR1 LGHNA and CDR2 YNFKEQ. CDR3 length equals 15 residues. The CDR3: CASSETSSTNEKLFF. CDR3 DNA: TGTGCCAGCTCCGAGACATCCTCAACTAATGAAAAACTGTTTTTT.

The sample holds a few counts of this clonotype. The chain has TRBV7-9 and TRBJ1-1; perhaps TRBD1 as D (5 bases). CDR3 length: 15 amino acids. V dropped 5 bases and J dropped 2 bases, with 15 bases sitting between them. The V gene's germline CDR1 is SEHNR and CDR2 FQNEAQ (reference sequence). CDR3 coding DNA: TGTGCCAGCAGCATCTGGGGGGTGAATAACACTGAAGCTTTCTTT. The encoded protein is CASSIWGVNNTEAFF.

The chain employs TRBV5-1 and TRBJ1-3, with 9 bases matching TRBD1. The germline V gene has CDR1 SGHRS and CDR2 YFSETQ. V dropped 4 bases and J dropped 3; count of bases not matched to a gene: 5. This CDR3 spans 15 amino acids. DNA for the CDR3: TGCGCCAGCAGCCGGACAGGGGATTATGGAAACACCATATATTTT. Its translation is CASSRTGDYGNTIYF. The whole variable domain, remainder taken from reference TRBV5-1 and TRBJ1-3, is KAGVTQTPRYLIKTRGQQVTLSCSPISGHRSVSWYQQTPGQGLQFLFEYFSETQRNKGNFPGRFSGRQFSNSRSEMNVSTLELGDSALYLCASSRTGDYGNTIYFGEGSWLTVV.

The J gene is TRBJ1-2, the V gene TRBV12-3 or TRBV12-4; 10 nucleotides agree with TRBD1. This CDR3 spans 15 amino acids. The junction had 5 bases not matched to a gene; V was cut back by 5 bases and J by 2 bases. CDR3 sequence: CASSMTGQGNYGYTF. In DNA form, the CDR3 reads TGTGCCAGCAGTATGACGGGACAGGGGAACTATGGCTACACCTTC.

This clonotype turned up a few times. The CDR3 reads CASSSYPGTGGVDQPQHF. DNA of the CDR3: TGTGCCAGCAGCAGCTACCCCGGGACAGGGGGCGTAGATCAGCCCCAGCATTTT. J is TRBJ1-5 and V is TRBV13; 12 bases are a match to TRBD1. This CDR3 comprises 18 residues. Unmatched junction bases numbered 13, after V lost 5 bases and J lost 5 bases. Germline CDR1 is PRHDT and CDR2 is FYEKMQ (reference sequence).

This clonotype was picked up a small number of times. The chain links TRBV14 to TRBJ2-2; D gene uncertain. This CDR3 spans 16 amino acids. V was shortened by 1 base and J by 2 bases, with 11 bases between the two germline ends. Germline V gene data show CDR1 as SGHDN and CDR2 as FVKESK. The CDR3 loop is CASSQARRANTGELFF. The CDR3 DNA follows: TGTGCCAGCAGCCAAGCAAGAAGGGCCAACACCGGGGAGCTGTTTTTT.

Worth noting for this clonotype: No conserved phenylalanine or tryptophan ends this CDR3, so it is likely a read error. V usage is TRBV9 and J usage is TRBJ2-1; TRBD1 is a possible D gene (5 bases). This CDR3 comprises 15 residues. CDR1 is SGDLS, CDR2 YYNGEE, per germline. V was shortened by 3 bases and J by 3 bases, with 13 bases between the two germline ends. In DNA, the CDR3 is TGTGCCAGCAGCGGGGGAATGGGGCTCTACAATGAGCAGTTCGTC. This sequence encodes CASSGGMGLYNEQFV.

The rearrangement uses TRBV7-2 and TRBJ2-7, with D hard to call. The CDR3 sequence is 13 residues long. Trimming took off 5 bases at V and 4 bases at J, with 12 bases between the two ends. Germline V CDR1 and CDR2: SGHTA, FQGNSA. The CDR3, as DNA: TGTGCCAGCAGCCCACGGAACACTTACGAGCAGTACTTC. Its protein is CASSPRNTYEQYF.

The genes are TRBV10-1 and TRBJ2-2; D gene unclear. Per germline, CDR1 WNHNN and CDR2 SYGVQD (reference sequence). The CDR3 extends over 14 amino acids. Trimming took off 4 bases at V and 7 bases at J, with 13 bases between the two ends. Here the CDR3 reads CASSGQGQGGELFF. The CDR3, as DNA: TGCGCCAGCAGTGGTCAAGGGCAAGGCGGGGAGCTGTTTTTT.